This TCR beta chain was sequenced in a study of shared clonotypes between healthy human individuals. General observations from the study: Apart from blood, nothing was sampled; tissue repertoires likely differ.

On this clone: Its target is not known.

V shed 3 bases, J shed 5 bases, and the junction held 2 bases outside the gene matches. From germline, CDR1 is SQVTM and CDR2 ANQGSEA. The CDR3 extends over 12 amino acids. The investigators split CD4+ cells into a CD45RA+ naive subset and a CD45RA-negative memory subset. Each replicate PCR on the sorted subsets used 150 to 200 ng DNA (around 30,000 T cell genomes). The protocol was immunoSEQ multiplex PCR, while the TCRdb copy is restricted to in-frame clones and leaves out a portion. The sample has roughly 1 million clones, around 78% seen once. The V gene is TRBV29-1, the J gene TRBJ2-7; 9 nucleotides line up with TRBD1. The sample was memory CD4+ T cells from PBMCs. The subset here: CD45RA-negative fraction. The receptor was derived from a man between 18 and 35 years old in good health. Some clones in this sample may be carry-over from other donors' samples. CDR3 bases: TGCAGCGTTGACGGACAGGGGAACGAGCAGTACTTC. Its protein is CSVDGQGNEQYF.